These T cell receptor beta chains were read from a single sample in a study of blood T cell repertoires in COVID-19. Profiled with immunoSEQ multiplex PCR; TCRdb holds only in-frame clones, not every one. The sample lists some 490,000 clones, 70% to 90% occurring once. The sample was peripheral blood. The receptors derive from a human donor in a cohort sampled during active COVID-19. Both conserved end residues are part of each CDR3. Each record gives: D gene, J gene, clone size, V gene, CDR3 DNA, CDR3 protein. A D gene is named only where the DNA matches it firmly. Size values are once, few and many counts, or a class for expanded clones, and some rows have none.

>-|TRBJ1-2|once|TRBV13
TGTGCCAGCAGCTTAGGCCGCTCGACTGCGGTTTATGGCTACACCTTC
CASSLGRSTAVYGYTF
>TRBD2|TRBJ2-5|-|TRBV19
TGTGCCAGTAGTATACGTTGGCTAGCGGGAGGCGGAGAGACCCAGTACTTC
CASSIRWLAGGGETQYF
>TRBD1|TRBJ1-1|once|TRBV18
TGTGCCAGCTCACAGGGACAGGGGGCGACTGAAGCTTTCTTT
CASSQGQGATEAFF
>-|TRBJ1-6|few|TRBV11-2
TGTGCCAGCAGCCCAGGGCGCAGCGCTAATTCACCCCTCCACTTT
CASSPGRSANSPLHF
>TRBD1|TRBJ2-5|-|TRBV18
TGTGCCAGCTCACCCCTGGGACAGGTCAGGGAGACCCAGTACTTC
CASSPLGQVRETQYF
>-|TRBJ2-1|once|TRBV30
TGTGCCTGGAGCCCCTGGGGGGATGAGCAGTTCTTC
CAWSPWGDEQFF
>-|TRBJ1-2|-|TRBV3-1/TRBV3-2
TGTGCCAGCAGCCAAGACTCTGGAGAAGGCTACACCTTC
CASSQDSGEGYTF
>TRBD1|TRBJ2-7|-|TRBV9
TGTGCCAGCAGCCCCAACCCAGGGGGTACCTACGAGCAGTACTTC
CASSPNPGGTYEQYF
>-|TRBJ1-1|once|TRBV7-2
TGTGCCAGCAGCTTTATAAACACTGAAGCTTTCTTT
CASSFINTEAFF
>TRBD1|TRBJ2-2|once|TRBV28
TGTGCCAGCAGGTACTCGACAGGGGTTTCCCGCGGGGAGCTGTTTTTT
CASRYSTGVSRGELFF
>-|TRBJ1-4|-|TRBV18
TGTGCCAGCTCACTTGGGCAGGATAATGAAAAACTGTTTTTT
CASSLGQDNEKLFF
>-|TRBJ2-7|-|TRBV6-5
TGTGCCACCTCCCCCTTGTCCTCCTACGAGCAGTACTTC
CATSPLSSYEQYF
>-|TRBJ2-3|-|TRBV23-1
TGCGCCAGCAGCCCTCTTGCCCTCACATCTAGCACAGATACGCAGTATTTT
CASSPLALTSSTDTQYF
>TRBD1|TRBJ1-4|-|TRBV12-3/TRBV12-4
TGTGCCAGCAGTTTAATGGGACAGGAAAAACTGTTTTTT
CASSLMGQEKLFF
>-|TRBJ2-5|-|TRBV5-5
TGTGCCAGCAGCTTTAGAACCACCGGGACCCAGTACTTC
CASSFRTTGTQYF
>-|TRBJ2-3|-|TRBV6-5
TGTGCCAGCACCTCTGGGGCGCAGAACACAGATACGCAGTATTTT
CASTSGAQNTDTQYF
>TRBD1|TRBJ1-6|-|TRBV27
TGTGCCAGCAGTTTCCTACAGGGGGCTGGTTCACCCCTCCACTTT
CASSFLQGAGSPLHF
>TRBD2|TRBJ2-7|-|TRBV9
TGTGCCAGCAGCGTAGCGGCTAGCGGGAGGGTCGGCGAGCAGTACTTC
CASSVAASGRVGEQYF
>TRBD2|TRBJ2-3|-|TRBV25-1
TGTGCCAGCAGTCCCTGGACTAGCATTGATACGCAGTATTTT
CASSPWTSIDTQYF
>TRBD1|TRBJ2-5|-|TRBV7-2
TGTGCCAGCAGCCGGGACAGGGGGCTACGTGGGACCCAGTACTTC
CASSRDRGLRGTQYF
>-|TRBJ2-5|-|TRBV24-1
TGTGCCACCAGGGGACTTTCAGAGACCCAGTACTTC
CATRGLSETQYF
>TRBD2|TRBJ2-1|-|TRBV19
TGTGCCAGTAGTTCCCTGACTAGCGGTTATCTCAATGAGCAGTTCTTC
CASSSLTSGYLNEQFF
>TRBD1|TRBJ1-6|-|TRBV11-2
TGTGCCAGCAGCTTAAGTGAGACAGGGGGTGGGTCACCCCTCCACTTT
CASSLSETGGGSPLHF
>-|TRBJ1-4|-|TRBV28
TGTGCCAGCAGTCCCATACGGCGGGAAAAACTGTTTTTT
CASSPIRREKLFF
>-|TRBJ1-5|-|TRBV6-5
TGTGCCAGCGGGAGGTATGGGGGCAATCAGCCCCAGCATTTT
CASGRYGGNQPQHF
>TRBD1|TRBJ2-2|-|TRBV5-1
TGCGCCAGCAGCCGACAGGGGAGCGGGGAGCTGTTTTTT
CASSRQGSGELFF
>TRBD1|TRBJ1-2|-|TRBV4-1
TGCGCCAGCAGCCTAGGACCGGGACAGGGTCTGTTTGGCTACACCTTC
CASSLGPGQGLFGYTF
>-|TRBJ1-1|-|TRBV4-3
TGCGCCAGCAGCCAACTGACAGAGAACACTGAAGCTTTCTTT
CASSQLTENTEAFF
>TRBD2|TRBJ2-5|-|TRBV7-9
TGTGCCAGCAGCTTACTAGGACTAGCGGGAGATACCCAGTACTTC
CASSLLGLAGDTQYF
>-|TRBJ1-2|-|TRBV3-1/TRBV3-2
TGTGCCAGCAGCCGAGGCAGAAACTATGGCTACACCTTC
CASSRGRNYGYTF
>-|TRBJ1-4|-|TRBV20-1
TGCAGTGCTAGTCCCCAGGGAAAAGGAGAAAAACTGTTTTTT
CSASPQGKGEKLFF
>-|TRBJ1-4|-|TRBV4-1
TGCGCCAGCAGCCAAGATAGCACATCAACTAATGAAAAACTGTTTTTT
CASSQDSTSTNEKLFF
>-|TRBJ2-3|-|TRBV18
TGTGCCAGCTCACCCATACTAGGCACAGATACGCAGTATTTT
CASSPILGTDTQYF
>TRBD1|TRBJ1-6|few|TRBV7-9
TGTGCCAGCAGCTCCGGACAGGAGAATTCACCCCTCCACTTT
CASSSGQENSPLHF
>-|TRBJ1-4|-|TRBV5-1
TGCGCCAGCAGCTTTGCTCCGGGACTGCCTAATGAAAAACTGTTTTTT
CASSFAPGLPNEKLFF
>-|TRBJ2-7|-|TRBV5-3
TGTGCCAGAATTTTAGACAGAGCCTACGAGCAGTACTTC
CARILDRAYEQYF
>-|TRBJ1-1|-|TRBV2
TGTGCCAGTGGCTGGGAGGGGATGAACACTGAAGCTTTCTTT
CASGWEGMNTEAFF
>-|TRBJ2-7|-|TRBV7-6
TGTGCCAGCAGCCCTTCTCCGTTACAGGGTAATGCCGACGAGCAGTACTTC
CASSPSPLQGNADEQYF
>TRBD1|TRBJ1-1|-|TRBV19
TGTGCCAGTAGTGTCCGGACAGGGAACACTGAAGCTTTCTTT
CASSVRTGNTEAFF
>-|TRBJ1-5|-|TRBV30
TGTGCCTGGAGCCCGATCCAGGGTGGGAATCAGCCCCAGCATTTT
CAWSPIQGGNQPQHF
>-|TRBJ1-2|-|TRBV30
TGTGCCTGGAGTGTACTTCGAAACTATGGCTACACCTTC
CAWSVLRNYGYTF
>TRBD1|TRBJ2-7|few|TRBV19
TGTGCCAGTAGTTGGACAGGGAACCACGAGCAGTACTTC
CASSWTGNHEQYF
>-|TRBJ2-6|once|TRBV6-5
TGTGCCAGCAGCTCTGCAGGCTCTGGGGCCAACGTCCTGACTTTC
CASSSAGSGANVLTF
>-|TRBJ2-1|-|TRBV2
TGTGCCAGCAGCCCAGACCAGGGCAATGAGCAGTTCTTC
CASSPDQGNEQFF